A single sample gave rise to the 26 T cell receptor beta chains below, sequenced in a study of T cell clonality in common variable immunodeficiency. Their cognate antigens are unknown. Overall study findings and caveats: Fewer deletions and N-nucleotide insertions were reportedly seen in common variable immunodeficiency TCR beta sequences.

Profiled with immunoSEQ multiplex PCR; TCRdb holds only in-frame clones, not every one. Recorded here are about 5,000 clones, none singletons. What was sequenced was peripheral blood mononuclear cells. The source is a human donor with common variable immunodeficiency.

This clone was recorded at least ten times. The read ends 3 residues early relative to the CDR3; the germline J gene fills the gap. The V call is TRBV19, the J call TRBJ1-1; possible D gene TRBD1, 5 bases. Germline V gives CDR1 LNHDA, CDR2 SQIVND (reference sequence). V lost 6 bases and J 3 bases, leaving 20 bases between the germline ends. CDR3 length: 16 amino acids. The part of the CDR3 DNA that was read is TGTGCCAGTAGCTTGGTCCCTTCGGGGGTTTACACTGAA. This gives the protein CASSLVPSGVYTE. The CDR3 in its entirety is CASSLVPSGVYTEAFF.

This clone was counted between two and nine times. The CDR3 sequence: CASSLGGEQFF. The sequenced part of the CDR3 DNA is TGTGCCAGCAGCTTGGGGGGTGAG. The J gene is TRBJ2-1, the V gene TRBV7-9; D might be TRBD2 (6 bases). With the read ending 3 residues before the CDR3 end, the germline J gene is used to fill in that end. The V end was cut by 3 bases, the J end by 9 bases, with 6 bases between. Germline V gene sequence: CDR1 SEHNR, CDR2 FQNEAQ (reference sequence). The CDR3 consists of 11 residues.

This clone showed up just a few times. The read stops 3 residues short of the end of the CDR3; the missing end is completed from the germline J gene. This chain links TRBV7-2 with TRBJ2-2; no clear D. CDR1 and CDR2 from the germline V gene are SGHTA and FQGNSA. The CDR3 totals 14 residues. V lost 1 base and J 4 bases, leaving 7 bases between the germline ends. The CDR3 protein is CASSLVGITGELFF. CDR3 DNA, as far as it was read: TGTGCCAGCAGCTTAGTCGGTATCACCGGGGAG.

This clone was observed many times. The sequence runs out 3 residues before the end of the CDR3; the remainder is reconstructed from the germline J gene. The gene calls are TRBV5-1 and TRBJ2-3; 7 bases are shared with TRBD2. Germline CDR1 and CDR2: SGHRS and YFSETQ. This CDR3 is 16 amino acids long. Losses at the gene ends were 0 bases for V and 2 bases for J; bases not matched to a gene: 6. The CDR3 bases that were read are TGCGCCAGCAGCTTGGCAGCGGGGCTTTTCACAGATACG. Protein sequence: CASSLAAGLFTDT. The full CDR3 is CASSLAAGLFTDTQYF.

In its sample, this clone was seen a few times. The CDR3 is cut off 3 residues early in the read; its end comes from the germline J gene. V and J are TRBV2 and TRBJ2-7, with 9 bases identical to TRBD1. The CDR3 is 15 residues long. V gave up 1 base and J gave up 3 bases; unmatched junction bases: 4. Germline CDR1 and CDR2: SNHLY and FYNNEI. The CDR3 spells CASSEERTGDYEQYF. CDR3 DNA, as far as it was read: TGTGCCAGCAGTGAAGAAAGGACAGGGGACTACGAG.

This clone has a count of ten or more. Coverage ceases 3 residues before the CDR3 finishes, and the germline J gene fills in the end. This chain uses TRBV20-1 with TRBJ2-7, with 8 bases that match TRBD2. The CDR3 runs to 14 residues. CDR1 is DFQATT and CDR2 is SNEGSKA in the germline V gene (reference sequence). The junction had 7 bases not matched to a gene; V was cut back by 2 bases and J by 4 bases. CDR3: CSARPLRLAYEQYF. CDR3 DNA (partial): TGCAGTGCTAGACCGCTGAGACTAGCGTACGAG.

The table lists this clone with many counts. The read ends 3 residues early relative to the CDR3; the germline J gene fills the gap. This chain connects TRBV13 to TRBJ1-2, with unresolved D. The V and J ends lost 3 bases and 0 bases respectively, with 8 bases between them. Germline V lookup: CDR1 PRHDT, CDR2 FYEKMQ (reference sequence). This CDR3 spans 14 amino acids. CDR3 DNA (partial): TGTGCCAGCAGCTTTAGGGCCTCTAACTATGGC. Translated: CASSFRASNYG. The full CDR3 is CASSFRASNYGYTF.

This clone was counted only a few times. The read stops 3 residues short of the end of the CDR3; the missing end is completed from the germline J gene. The J gene is TRBJ2-5, the V gene TRBV6-2 or TRBV6-3; 9 bases map to TRBD2. Germline CDR1 and CDR2: MNHEY and SVGEGT. V trimming: 7 bases; J trimming: 2 bases; junction bases outside the gene matches: 11. CDR3 length: 16 amino acids. CDR3 DNA (partial): TGTGCCAGCAAACGGATTAGCGGGGGCGGTCAAGAGACC. Its protein product is CASKRISGGGQET. The full CDR3 protein reads CASKRISGGGQETQYF.

This clone was found many times. The CDR3 bases that were read are TGTGCCAGCAGTGAATCGATAGGGCAGGGCAGAGGGGAGACC. It specifies CASSESIGQGRGET. The CDR3 in its entirety is CASSESIGQGRGETQYF. The J gene is TRBJ2-5, the V gene TRBV6-1; D is possibly TRBD1 or TRBD2 (5 bases each). The read comes to an end 3 residues before the CDR3 does, leaving the germline J gene to fill in the end. Per the germline V gene, CDR1 is MNHNS and CDR2 is SASEGT. CDR3 length: 17 amino acids. V lost 2 bases, J lost 5 bases, and 21 bases lay in between.

This clone is labeled medium-sized. The read finishes 3 residues shy of the CDR3 end, and the germline J gene is used to complete it. The chain recombines TRBV7-2 with TRBJ2-7, with D perhaps matching TRBD1 (6 bases). Trimming shortened V by 3 bases and J by 5 bases, and 11 bases separated the two germline ends. The CDR3 consists of 13 residues. Germline V gene lookup returns CDR1 SGHTA and CDR2 FQGNSA. CDR3 sequence: CASSFTQGNEQYF. The CDR3 DNA, read in part, is TGTGCCAGCAGCTTCACACAGGGTAACGAG.

Turning to this clone: The CDR3 end is not reached by the read, which stops 3 residues before it; the germline J gene fills it in. The V call is TRBV5-1, the J call TRBJ1-5, with 7 bases aligning to TRBD1. The CDR3 consists of 18 residues. V lost 1 base, J lost 0 bases, and 10 bases stayed unmatched. Germline values: CDR1 SGHRS, CDR2 YFSETQ. Incomplete CDR3 DNA: TGCGCCAGCAGCTTGTATGGGACAGAATGGTCTAGCAATCAGCCC. This sequence encodes CASSLYGTEWSSNQP. The full CDR3 reads CASSLYGTEWSSNQPQHF.

With regard to this clone: Sequencing ends 3 residues short of the CDR3 end; the germline J gene provides the rest. The gene calls are TRBV6-1 and TRBJ1-5; D perhaps matches TRBD1 (6 bases). The CDR3 contains 13 residues. Germline V lookup: CDR1 MNHNS, CDR2 SASEGT. V shed 4 bases and J shed 6 bases, with 10 bases lying between them. CDR3 protein: CASSGDILQPQHF. CDR3 bases read: TGTGCCAGCAGTGGGGACATACTTCAGCCC.

This clone was detected ten times or more. The read terminates 3 residues before the CDR3 end, so the remaining end is supplied by the germline J gene. This rearrangement joins TRBV27 to TRBJ1-6, with 7 bases identical to TRBD1. CDR1 is MNHEY and CDR2 is SMNVEV in the germline V gene (reference sequence). V trimming: 3 bases; J trimming: 6 bases; junction bases outside the gene matches: 2. This CDR3 is built from 14 residues. CDR3 sequence: CASSFQGGNSPLHF. CDR3 DNA, as far as it was read: TGTGCCAGCAGTTTTCAGGGGGGTAATTCACCC.

This clone was seen a handful of times. The read stops 3 residues short of the end of the CDR3; the missing end is completed from the germline J gene. The rearrangement joins TRBV13 to TRBJ2-7; D is undetermined. Germline CDR1 is PRHDT and CDR2 is FYEKMQ (reference sequence). V lost 5 bases, J lost 2 bases, and 4 bases lay in between. There are 11 residues in the CDR3. CDR3 bases read: TGTGCCAGCAGCCCCACCTACGAG. It codes for CASSPTYE. The full CDR3 protein reads CASSPTYEQYF.

Within the sample, this clone is medium-sized. The read terminates 3 residues before the CDR3 end, so the remaining end is supplied by the germline J gene. The rearrangement links TRBV18 to TRBJ1-2; TRBD1 matches 7 bases. Unmatched junction bases numbered 3, after V lost 3 bases and J lost 2 bases. CDR1 is KGHSH and CDR2 is LQKENI in the germline V gene. This CDR3 contains 14 residues. The CDR3 DNA, read in part, is TGTGCCAGCTCACCGTTGGGACAGAACTATGGC. Amino acid sequence: CASSPLGQNYG. The entire CDR3 is CASSPLGQNYGYTF.

This clone was observed at least ten times. The read is 3 residues too short to cover the CDR3 end, so that end is filled in from the germline J gene. The chain joins TRBV29-1 to TRBJ2-2, with 8 bases matching TRBD2. This CDR3 spans 15 amino acids. Germline V gene sequence: CDR1 SQVTM, CDR2 ANQGSEA. The V segment lost 5 bases and the J segment 6 bases; nucleotides outside the gene matches: 11. The sequenced CDR3 bases are TGCAGCGTTAAATCCGGGACTAGATTGGCCGGGGAG. This codes for CSVKSGTRLAGE. The CDR3 in its entirety is CSVKSGTRLAGELFF.

Remarks on this clone: The missing CDR3 end, 3 residues past where the read stops, is filled in from the germline J gene. V is TRBV6-1 and J is TRBJ1-5, with a possible D match to TRBD1 (5 bases). Germline values: CDR1 MNHNS, CDR2 SASEGT. CDR3 length: 13 amino acids. The germline V and J ends were trimmed by 4 bases and 5 bases, with 9 bases remaining between them. Here the CDR3 reads CASSARGDQPQHF. CDR3 DNA (partial): TGTGCCAGCAGTGCTAGAGGGGATCAGCCC.

In its sample, this clone was seen a few times. Coverage ceases 3 residues before the CDR3 finishes, and the germline J gene fills in the end. The rearrangement joins TRBV19 to TRBJ2-3; 7 bases fit TRBD1. Germline V gives CDR1 LNHDA, CDR2 SQIVND (reference sequence). The CDR3 has 14 residues. The V gene end was trimmed by 10 bases and the J gene end by 2 bases; junction bases not matched to a gene: 9. Here the CDR3 reads CATYSGTATDTQYF. CDR3 DNA (partial): TGTGCCACTTATTCTGGGACAGCCACAGATACG.

This clone showed up just a few times. The CDR3 end is not reached by the read, which stops 3 residues before it; the germline J gene fills it in. V is TRBV7-9 and J is TRBJ1-2, with TRBD1 as a possible D gene (5 bases). The CDR3 has 13 residues. The V gene lost 1 base and the J gene lost 6 bases, with 9 bases spanning the gap. Germline lookup yields CDR1 SEHNR and CDR2 FQNEAQ (reference sequence). The CDR3 reads CASSLGRGHGYTF. The DNA read from the CDR3 is TGTGCCAGCAGCTTAGGGAGGGGCCATGGC. Complete variable domain (other parts from reference TRBV7-9 and TRBJ1-2): DTGVSQNPRHKITKRGQNVTFRCDPISEHNRLYWYRQTLGQGPEFLTYFQNEAQLEKSRLLSDRFSAERPKGSFSTLEIQRTEQGDSAMYLCASSLGRGHGYTFGSGTRLTVV.

Comment on this clone: The read ends 3 residues before the CDR3 terminus; that terminus is restored from the germline J gene. This chain uses TRBV19 with TRBJ2-5, with 12 bases fitting TRBD1. The V segment lost 5 bases and the J segment 7 bases; nucleotides outside the gene matches: 11. Germline-derived CDR1 and CDR2 are LNHDA and SQIVND (reference sequence). The CDR3 is 16 amino acids. The covered CDR3 bases are TGTGCCAGTAGTTCGGGACAGGGGGCCGGTCGAGGGACC. This translates into CASSSGQGAGRGT. The whole CDR3 is CASSSGQGAGRGTQYF.

About this clone: The CDR3 end is not reached by the read, which stops 3 residues before it; the germline J gene fills it in. This chain joins TRBV7-6 and TRBJ2-3; the D gene is possibly TRBD2 (5 bases). Deletions cut 5 bases from V and 4 bases from J, with 19 bases between. Germline CDR1 is SGHVS and CDR2 is FNYEAQ. The CDR3 runs 16 residues. The CDR3 region is CASSLSAGLNSDTQYF. CDR3 DNA, as far as it was read: TGTGCCAGCAGCCTTAGCGCCGGTTTAAATTCAGATACG.

This clone has just a few counts. The CDR3 is cut off 3 residues early in the read; its end comes from the germline J gene. The chain has TRBV18 and TRBJ2-5; a weak D match, TRBD1 (6 bases). Germline CDR1 and CDR2: KGHSH and LQKENI. V lost 3 bases and J lost 2, with 13 bases in between. The CDR3 is 15 residues long. The part of the CDR3 DNA that was read is TGTGCCAGCTCACCCTTGGGACAAACACAAGAGACC. Its translation is CASSPLGQTQET. The full CDR3 protein reads CASSPLGQTQETQYF.

This clone appeared many times. The read finishes 3 residues shy of the CDR3 end, and the germline J gene is used to complete it. The gene calls are TRBV20-1 and TRBJ1-2; the D gene is possibly TRBD1 (5 bases). The V gene's germline CDR1 is DFQATT and CDR2 SNEGSKA (reference sequence). This CDR3 has 17 residues. With 2 bases removed from V and 3 bases from J, the gap between germline ends came to 22 bases. The CDR3 DNA, read in part, is TGCAGTGCTAGAAGAGTAGGACAAATGCATCGCTACTATGGC. Translating gives CSARRVGQMHRYYG. The CDR3 in its entirety is CSARRVGQMHRYYGYTF.

This clone was counted only a few times. The read falls 3 residues short of the CDR3 end, and the missing part is taken from the germline J gene. The rearrangement joins TRBV7-6 to TRBJ2-2; TRBD2 agrees at 10 bases. Germline loops: CDR1 SGHVS, CDR2 FNYEAQ. The CDR3 is made up of 18 amino acids. With 1 base clipped from V and 0 bases from J, the junction kept 5 bases outside the gene matches. The CDR3 DNA, read in part, is TGTGCCAGCAGCTTAGTTCTAGCGGGGGCCGCGAACACCGGGGAG. Its protein is CASSLVLAGAANTGE. The entire CDR3 protein is CASSLVLAGAANTGELFF. Full variable domain (missing parts from reference TRBV7-6 and TRBJ2-2): GAGVSQSPRYKVTKRGQDVALRCDPISGHVSLYWYRQALGQGPEFLTYFNYEAQQDKSGLPNDRFSAERPEGSISTLTIQRTEQRDSAMYRCASSLVLAGAANTGELFFGEGSRLTVL.

In this sample, this clone turned up many times. The read ends 3 residues shy of where the CDR3 ends; the end is completed using the germline J gene. The chain combines TRBV5-1 with TRBJ2-2; 8 bases match TRBD2. Per the germline V gene, CDR1 is SGHRS and CDR2 is YFSETQ. V dropped 4 bases and J dropped 5; count of bases not matched to a gene: 7. There are 15 residues in the CDR3. The DNA read from the CDR3 is TGCGCCAGCAGCCTGACTAGCGTCGGGACCGGGGAG. Translated, it gives CASSLTSVGTGE. The CDR3 as a whole reads CASSLTSVGTGELFF.

This clone came up many times. The read terminates 3 residues ahead of where the CDR3 ends, so the germline J gene completes it. V and J are TRBV18 and TRBJ2-3; 9 positions agree with TRBD1. V trimming: 4 bases; J trimming: 6 bases; junction bases outside the gene matches: 5. This CDR3 is built from 14 residues. Germline V gene data show CDR1 as KGHSH and CDR2 as LQKENI. The CDR3 sequence is CASSRGQGSDTQYF. The DNA read from the CDR3 is TGTGCCAGCTCACGGGGACAGGGATCGGATACG.